One and the same sample provided the 18 T cell receptor beta chains below, sequenced in a study of CD8+ T cells in alopecia areata. The authors extracted RNA and reverse transcribed it into cDNA as the sequencing template. Repertoires were generated with immunoSEQ multiplex PCR, while TCRdb's copy carries only in-frame clones and drops some. The sample carries 200,000 or so clones, about three fifths recorded once. The material was CD4+ T cells sorted from blood, obtained at week 0. All receptors come from a human donor with alopecia areata.

The genes are TRBV6-5 and TRBJ1-5; the match to TRBD1 covers 9 bases. CDR3 size: 15 residues. The V and J ends lost 4 bases and 4 bases, in that order; junction bases with no gene match: 5. From germline, CDR1 is MNHEY and CDR2 SVGAGI. CDR3: CASSWQQGANQPQHF. CDR3 DNA sequence: TGTGCCAGCAGTTGGCAACAGGGGGCTAATCAGCCCCAGCATTTT.

The sample holds a few counts of this clone. CDR3 sequence reads: CASSSGLGYGYTF. The CDR3 bases are TGTGCCAGCAGTTCTGGGTTGGGCTATGGCTACACCTTC. The chain employs TRBV6-5 and TRBJ1-2; D uncertain. The ends were cut back, 4 bases at V and 4 bases at J, with 10 bases in the middle. The CDR3 consists of 13 residues. CDR1 and CDR2 from the germline V gene are MNHEY and SVGAGI.

This clone showed up many times. The V gene is TRBV5-5, the J gene TRBJ1-5; possible D gene TRBD1, 5 bases. CDR1 and CDR2 (germline): SGHKS, YYEKEE (reference sequence). V lost 0 bases to trimming and J lost 0 bases, with 10 bases between them. This CDR3 region has 16 residues. The CDR3 coding sequence is TGTGCCAGCAGCTTGGACGGGACGGTTAGCAATCAGCCCCAGCATTTT. Protein: CASSLDGTVSNQPQHF. Variable domain in full (rest from reference TRBV5-5 and TRBJ1-5): DAGVTQSPTHLIKTRGQQVTLRCSPISGHKSVSWYQQVLGQGPQFIFQYYEKEERGRGNFPDRFSARQFPNYSSELNVNALLLGDSALYLCASSLDGTVSNQPQHFGDGTRLSIL.

This clone was counted ten times or more. This rearrangement joins TRBV5-6 to TRBJ2-7; D not certain. The CDR3 is 13 residues long. With 5 bases removed from V and 3 bases from J, the gap between germline ends came to 12 bases. Germline loops: CDR1 SGHDT, CDR2 YYEEEE. The CDR3 is CASRRQRFYEQYF. CDR3 nucleotides: TGTGCCAGCAGACGTCAGAGGTTCTACGAGCAGTACTTC.

The CDR3, as DNA: TGCAGCGTTAGAGGACAGCAGGACAATCAGCCCCAGCATTTT. Amino acids: CSVRGQQDNQPQHF. V gene TRBV29-1 combines with J gene TRBJ1-5; a possible D gene is TRBD1 (6 bases). The CDR3 sequence is 14 residues long. Trimming took 5 bases from V and 3 from J, leaving 14 bases between them. CDR1 SQVTM and CDR2 ANQGSEA come from the germline V gene.

The chain has TRBV13 and TRBJ2-3; no firm D call. Germline-derived CDR1 and CDR2 are PRHDT and FYEKMQ (reference sequence). The ends were cut back, 4 bases at V and 2 bases at J, with 7 bases in the middle. This CDR3 contains 13 residues. The DNA for the CDR3 is TGTGCCAGCAGCTCCCCCTACACAGATACGCAGTATTTT. Its translation is CASSSPYTDTQYF.

The chain has TRBV29-1 and TRBJ1-4; D possibly corresponds to TRBD1 (5 bases). The germline V and J ends were trimmed by 4 bases and 7 bases, with 19 bases remaining between them. Looked up from germline, CDR1 is SQVTM and CDR2 is ANQGSEA. The length of the CDR3 is 15 residues. CDR3 amino acids: CSVAGYGGLSEKLFF. As DNA, the CDR3 is TGCAGCGTTGCGGGGTACGGGGGATTGAGTGAAAAACTGTTTTTT. Together with reference TRBV29-1 and TRBJ1-4, the CDR3 gives the full variable domain: SAVISQKPSRDICQRGTSLTIQCQVDSQVTMMFWYRQQPGQSLTLIATANQGSEATYESGFVIDKFPISRPNLTFSTLTVSNMSPEDSSIYLCSVAGYGGLSEKLFFGSGTQLSVL.

This clone was seen more than once but under ten times. Other DNA sequences of this sample code for an identical CDR3. CDR3 sequence: CASSRQGPYEQYF. CDR3 bases: TGTGCCAGCAGTCGACAGGGCCCCTACGAGCAGTACTTC. This sequence joins TRBV6-6 and TRBJ2-7, with 7 bases identical to TRBD1. Germline-derived CDR1 and CDR2 are MNHNY and SVGAGI (reference sequence). Germline trimming cut 5 bases from V and 2 bases from J; bases unmatched to any gene: 3. This CDR3 has 13 amino acids.

This clone was seen only once. V is TRBV19 and J is TRBJ1-5; the D gene is possibly TRBD1 (6 bases). Trimming removed 4 bases from V and 3 bases from J, with 10 bases in between. CDR1 is LNHDA and CDR2 is SQIVND in the germline V gene (reference sequence). The CDR3 spans 14 residues. CDR3 region: CASSTTGNNQPQHF. The CDR3 DNA sequence: TGTGCCAGTAGTACCACAGGGAACAATCAGCCCCAGCATTTT.

The V and J genes are TRBV5-1 and TRBJ1-4; possibly TRBD1 for D (5 bases). The V and J ends lost 0 bases and 0 bases respectively, with 6 bases between them. The CDR3 has 15 amino acids. The germline gives CDR1 SGHRS, CDR2 YFSETQ. The CDR3, as DNA: TGCGCCAGCAGCTTGGGCAGGGCAACTAATGAAAAACTGTTTTTT. Its translation: CASSLGRATNEKLFF.

The J gene is TRBJ1-1, the V gene TRBV27; D is uncertain. Per germline, CDR1 MNHEY and CDR2 SMNVEV (reference sequence). V lost 4 bases, J lost 0 bases, and 6 bases lay in between. This CDR3 spans 13 amino acids. CDR3 region: CASSSQLNTEAFF. The CDR3 region has the DNA TGTGCCAGCAGTTCCCAGCTGAACACTGAAGCTTTCTTT.

Turning to this clone: It is unclear where the CDR3 begins or ends on the DNA, so no DNA is shown, and the CDR3 is as TCRdb lists it. The chain links TRBV30 to TRBJ1-6. CDR1 is GTSNPN, CDR2 SVGIG, per germline (reference sequence). The CDR3 region is 14 residues in length, termini included. This chain's CDR3 is CAWSVGTGSSPLRF.

This clone was detected a few times. Different DNA sequences within this sample yield the same CDR3. This chain uses TRBV29-1 with TRBJ1-2; perhaps TRBD1 as D (5 bases). CDR3 size: 12 residues. The germline CDR1 and CDR2 sequences are SQVTM and ANQGSEA. V lost 4 bases to trimming and J lost 8 bases, with 14 bases between them. CDR3 coding DNA: TGCAGCGTTGGTACAGGAACCTACGGCTACACCTTC. This sequence encodes CSVGTGTYGYTF.

The chain uses TRBV5-4 and TRBJ2-3; 14 positions agree with TRBD2. From germline, CDR1 is SGHNT and CDR2 YYREEE (reference sequence). The CDR3 extends over 17 amino acids. Unmatched junction bases numbered 8, after V lost 2 bases and J lost 6 bases. Here the CDR3 DNA reads TGTGCCAGCAGCTTTCCGACTAGCGGGGGGGCGAAGGATACGCAGTATTTT. This translates into CASSFPTSGGAKDTQYF.

This clone showed up just a few times. The V gene is TRBV30, the J gene TRBJ2-3; TRBD2 agrees at 8 bases. The CDR3 sequence is 15 residues long. After removal of 7 bases from V and 0 bases from J, the junction contained 9 bases not matched to a gene. Looked up from germline, CDR1 is GTSNPN and CDR2 is SVGIG (reference sequence). This CDR3 is CAYTGGLLSTDTQYF. CDR3 in DNA: TGTGCCTACACGGGGGGGCTTCTTAGCACAGATACGCAGTATTTT.

The chain combines TRBV15 with TRBJ2-7; D remains ambiguous. CDR1 is LNHNV and CDR2 is YYDKDF in the germline V gene (reference sequence). The CDR3 runs to 11 residues. V lost 4 bases to trimming and J lost 6 bases, with 7 bases between them. In nucleotides, the CDR3 is TGTGCCACCAGCAAACATGGCGAGCAGTACTTC. It specifies CATSKHGEQYF.

The chain joins TRBV7-9 to TRBJ2-1; no clear D. CDR1 and CDR2 from the germline V gene are SEHNR and FQNEAQ (reference sequence). The ends were cut back, 5 bases at V and 5 bases at J, with 13 bases in the middle. This CDR3 has 14 amino acids. The CDR3 DNA is TGTGCCAGCAGCCTCATGGCCCGTCACAATGAGCAGTTCTTC. Encoded protein: CASSLMARHNEQFF.

This clone was observed a handful of times. The chain employs TRBV11-2 and TRBJ2-2, with D perhaps TRBD1 (6 bases). V shed 4 bases and J shed 1 base, with 10 bases lying between them. The CDR3 is made up of 15 amino acids. Germline values: CDR1 SGHAT, CDR2 FQNNGV. The CDR3 nucleotides are TGTGCCAGCAGCTCAGGGGCCTTGAACACCGGGGAGCTGTTTTTT. Translated, it gives CASSSGALNTGELFF. The variable domain in full, with the rest retrieved from reference TRBV11-2 and TRBJ2-2, is EAGVAQSPRYKIIEKRQSVAFWCNPISGHATLYWYQQILGQGPKLLIQFQNNGVVDDSQLPKDRFSAERLKGVDSTLKIQPAKLEDSAVYLCASSSGALNTGELFFGEGSRLTVL.